These 24 T cell receptor beta chains share one sample of origin, sequenced in a study of cytomegalovirus exposure and HLA in healthy donors. Clones were read by immunoSEQ multiplex PCR, and TCRdb kept only the in-frame ones, dropping some. Of 200,000 to 250,000 clones in the sample, over 80% were seen once. The sequenced material came from PBMCs. The receptors derive from a woman aged 18-30 years in good health and CMV-seronegative.

This clone was seen just once. The J gene is TRBJ2-6, the V gene TRBV5-1; 7 bases are a match to TRBD1. There are 18 residues in the CDR3. From germline, CDR1 is SGHRS and CDR2 YFSETQ. The V gene end was trimmed by 0 bases and the J gene end by 0 bases; junction bases not matched to a gene: 6. The CDR3 region is CASSLAGTARSGANVLTF. DNA of the CDR3: TGCGCCAGCAGCTTGGCCGGGACAGCCCGCTCTGGGGCCAACGTCCTGACTTTC.

There are a few counts of this clone. The CDR3: CASSGGQGPYYGYTF. CDR3 nucleotides: TGTGCCAGCAGCGGAGGACAGGGTCCGTACTATGGCTACACCTTC. This chain uses TRBV2 with TRBJ1-2, with 8 bases that match TRBD1. CDR1 is SNHLY and CDR2 is FYNNEI in the germline V gene. CDR3 length: 15 residues. V was pared by 6 bases and J by 3 bases, with 9 bases of the junction left unmatched.

This chain connects TRBV7-2 to TRBJ1-1, with D possibly TRBD1 on 5 matching bases. Germline loops: CDR1 SGHTA, CDR2 FQGNSA. Trimming cost V 5 bases and J 4 bases, with 14 bases left between them. The CDR3 covers 14 residues. In nucleotides, the CDR3 is TGTGCCAGCAGCGTATCAGGGTCGGGCACTGAAGCTTTCTTT. Protein: CASSVSGSGTEAFF. The variable domain in full, completed from reference TRBV7-2 and TRBJ1-1, reads GAGVSQSPSNKVTEKGKDVELRCDPISGHTALYWYRQSLGQGLEFLIYFQGNSAPDKSGLPSDRFSAERTGGSVSTLTIQRTQQEDSAVYLCASSVSGSGTEAFFGQGTRLTVV.

The chain uses TRBV4-1 and TRBJ1-1; 7 nucleotides align to TRBD1. V was pared by 3 bases and J by 1 base, with 5 bases of the junction left unmatched. The CDR3 loop spans 15 amino acids. Germline V CDR1 and CDR2: MGHRA, YSYEKL. CDR3 residues: CASSHPQGKNTEAFF. The CDR3 coding sequence is TGCGCCAGCAGCCATCCACAGGGGAAGAACACTGAAGCTTTCTTT.

V usage is TRBV5-1 and J usage is TRBJ1-4; no reliable D call. The CDR3 runs to 13 residues. Per the germline V gene, CDR1 is SGHRS and CDR2 is YFSETQ. V lost 5 bases and J 3 bases, leaving 8 bases between the germline ends. CDR3 loop: CASSFGANEKLFF. The CDR3 nucleotides read TGCGCCAGCAGTTTCGGAGCTAATGAAAAACTGTTTTTT.

The chain carries TRBV6-5 and TRBJ2-7, with 7 bases matching TRBD1. This CDR3 spans 14 amino acids. The V segment lost 8 bases and the J segment 0 bases; nucleotides outside the gene matches: 7. CDR1 is MNHEY and CDR2 is SVGAGI in the germline V gene. CDR3 loop: CASRSRDSSYEQYF. The CDR3 DNA is TGTGCCAGCCGGAGCCGGGACAGCTCCTACGAGCAGTACTTC.

The DNA for the CDR3 is TGTGCCTGGAGTGGACTAGCGTCTTGGGCGCAGTATTTT. It translates to CAWSGLASWAQYF. This chain links TRBV30 with TRBJ2-3, with 8 bases matching TRBD2. There are 13 residues in the CDR3. Germline-derived CDR1 and CDR2 are GTSNPN and SVGIG (reference sequence). After removal of 1 base from V and 10 bases from J, the junction contained 7 bases not matched to a gene. The whole variable domain, remainder taken from reference TRBV30 and TRBJ2-3, is SQTIHQWPATLVQPVGSPLSLECTVEGTSNPNLYWYRQAAGRGLQLLFYSVGIGQISSEVPQNLSASRPQDRQFILSSKKLLLSDSGFYLCAWSGLASWAQYFGPGTRLTVL.

This chain links TRBV11-3 with TRBJ2-2; D remains ambiguous. The CDR3 totals 15 residues. Per the germline V gene, CDR1 is SGHNT and CDR2 is YENEEA. The V end lost 2 bases, the J end lost 0 bases, and 7 bases lay between the germline ends. Here the CDR3 reads CASSLRASNTGELFF. The CDR3 DNA is TGTGCCAGCAGCTTAAGGGCATCGAACACCGGGGAGCTGTTTTTT.

In regard to this clone: The sample carries other DNA sequences with the same CDR3. The V gene is TRBV30, the J gene TRBJ1-1; D is unresolved. This CDR3 region has 13 residues. Germline V gene lookup returns CDR1 GTSNPN and CDR2 SVGIG (reference sequence). With 2 bases removed from V and 1 base from J, the gap between germline ends came to 8 bases. The CDR3 sequence: CAWSRGGNTEAFF. In DNA, the CDR3 is TGTGCCTGGAGTCGAGGAGGGAACACTGAAGCTTTCTTT.

The gene calls are TRBV19 and TRBJ2-1, with D possibly TRBD2 on 6 matching bases. CDR1 and CDR2 (germline): LNHDA, SQIVND (reference sequence). The CDR3 is 18 amino acids. The ends were cut back, 8 bases at V and 9 bases at J, with 32 bases in the middle. The CDR3 DNA sequence: TGTGCCAGTCCTTTCGACCGGGGGAGAGGGTTCGGCGTGTGTGAGCAGTTCTTC. Translation gives CASPFDRGRGFGVCEQFF. Variable domain in full (rest from reference TRBV19 and TRBJ2-1): DGGITQSPKYLFRKEGQNVTLSCEQNLNHDAMYWYRQDPGQGLRLIYYSQIVNDFQKGDIAEGYSVSREKKESFPLTVTSAQKNPTAFYLCASPFDRGRGFGVCEQFFGPGTRLTVL.

The rearrangement links TRBV9 to TRBJ2-7; TRBD2 aligns across 8 bases. The CDR3 loop spans 15 amino acids. V was pared by 7 bases and J by 7 bases, with 16 bases of the junction left unmatched. Looked up from germline, CDR1 is SGDLS and CDR2 is YYNGEE. CDR3 DNA: TGTGCCAGCGGGAGAGGGGACGGGAGGGCCAATGAGCAGTACTTC. Its translation is CASGRGDGRANEQYF.

In this sample, this clone turned up a few times. The chain employs TRBV6-6 and TRBJ2-1; no clear D gene. The germline gives CDR1 MNHNY, CDR2 SVGAGI (reference sequence). Trimming took 4 bases from V and 4 from J, leaving 8 bases between them. The CDR3 is made up of 13 amino acids. This CDR3 reads CASSSDSYNEQFF. The CDR3, as DNA: TGTGCCAGCAGTTCCGACTCTTACAATGAGCAGTTCTTC.

The CDR3 reads CASSGRGADGHEQYF. Written as DNA, the CDR3 is TGTGCCAGCAGTGGTCGAGGGGCAGACGGCCACGAGCAGTACTTC. The chain employs TRBV6-6 and TRBJ2-7; TRBD1 or TRBD2 may be the D gene (5 bases each). CDR1 is MNHNY, CDR2 SVGAGI, per germline (reference sequence). The CDR3 sequence is 15 residues long. V was clipped by 5 bases and J by 5 bases, with 19 bases between them.

The J gene is TRBJ2-2, the V gene TRBV9, with 8 bases identical to TRBD1. V was pared by 6 bases and J by 4 bases, with 8 bases of the junction left unmatched. CDR3 length: 15 amino acids. Germline V gene data show CDR1 as SGDLS and CDR2 as YYNGEE. The CDR3 region is CASTRGQGGTGELFF. The CDR3 DNA follows: TGTGCCAGCACCAGAGGACAGGGCGGCACCGGGGAGCTGTTTTTT. Full variable domain (missing parts from reference TRBV9 and TRBJ2-2): DSGVTQTPKHLITATGQRVTLRCSPRSGDLSVYWYQQSLDQGLQFLIQYYNGEERAKGNILERFSAQQFPDLHSELNLSSLELGDSALYFCASTRGQGGTGELFFGEGSRLTVL.

This clone was seen a single time. The chain employs TRBV19 and TRBJ1-2; 7 bases are shared with TRBD1. V lost 2 bases, J lost 8 bases, and 14 bases stayed unmatched. The CDR3 length is 16 residues. Germline loops: CDR1 LNHDA, CDR2 SQIVND (reference sequence). This CDR3 is CASSISPNDRVGGYTF. The CDR3 nucleotides are TGTGCCAGTAGTATATCCCCGAACGACAGGGTAGGAGGCTACACCTTC.

This clone occurred a few times. This chain connects TRBV5-1 to TRBJ1-2, with TRBD1 matching 8 bases. This CDR3 is built from 13 residues. J lost 5 bases, V lost 3 bases, and 3 bases had no gene match. Germline V CDR1 and CDR2: SGHRS, YFSETQ. In nucleotides, the CDR3 is TGCGCCAGCAGCTCGGGACAGGAGTATGGCTACACCTTC. Translating it yields CASSSGQEYGYTF.

Details on this clone: Other nucleotide sequences in the sample specify the same CDR3. The gene calls are TRBV5-1 and TRBJ2-3; D may correspond to TRBD1 or TRBD2 (6 bases each). This CDR3 is built from 15 residues. Deletions cut 5 bases from V and 0 bases from J, with 13 bases between. Germline assignment: CDR1 SGHRS and CDR2 YFSETQ. CDR3 in DNA: TGCGCCAGCAGAGGTGGAGGGGGGAGCACAGATACGCAGTATTTT. This sequence encodes CASRGGGGSTDTQYF.

The rearrangement links TRBV5-1 to TRBJ2-3, with D perhaps matching TRBD2 (6 bases). Germline V lookup: CDR1 SGHRS, CDR2 YFSETQ. The V and J ends lost 0 bases and 0 bases respectively, with 8 bases between them. The length of the CDR3 is 15 residues. The CDR3 region has the DNA TGCGCCAGCAGCTTGGTGGGGACTAGCACAGATACGCAGTATTTT. Translating gives CASSLVGTSTDTQYF.

V and J are TRBV7-3 and TRBJ2-5; 11 bases are shared with TRBD2. The V gene's germline CDR1 is SGHTA and CDR2 FQGTGA. This CDR3 contains 16 residues. The V gene end was trimmed by 2 bases and the J gene end by 2 bases; junction bases not matched to a gene: 4. The CDR3 loop is CASSLLGTSGQETQYF. The CDR3 coding sequence is TGTGCCAGCAGCTTATTAGGGACTAGCGGACAAGAGACCCAGTACTTC.

This chain uses TRBV6-1 with TRBJ2-3; the match to TRBD2 covers 7 bases. This CDR3 comprises 12 residues. Unmatched junction bases numbered 5, after V lost 11 bases and J lost 3 bases. Germline V gives CDR1 MNHNS, CDR2 SASEGT. The chain's CDR3 is CAGRENTDTQYF. CDR3 sequence (DNA): TGTGCCGGGAGGGAGAATACAGATACGCAGTATTTT.

V is TRBV27 and J is TRBJ2-7, with TRBD2 identical over 9 bases. Germline V CDR1 and CDR2: MNHEY, SMNVEV (reference sequence). The ends lost 5 bases at V and 2 bases at J; junction bases unmatched: 7. The CDR3 is 15 residues long. In DNA, the CDR3 is TGTGCCAGCAGTATCTCTAGCGGGACTACCTACGAGCAGTACTTC. Translated: CASSISSGTTYEQYF.

The chain combines TRBV2 with TRBJ2-2; TRBD1 is a possible D gene (5 bases). This CDR3 region has 14 residues. V was trimmed by 9 bases and J by 1 base, leaving 12 bases between them. Germline loops: CDR1 SNHLY, CDR2 FYNNEI. The CDR3 here is CASGALQNTGELFF. Here the CDR3 DNA reads TGTGCCAGTGGGGCGCTACAGAACACCGGGGAGCTGTTTTTT.

The chain links TRBV28 to TRBJ1-2, with 10 bases matching TRBD1. Germline loops: CDR1 MDHEN, CDR2 SYDVKM. CDR3 length equals 19 residues. V shed 7 bases and J 3 bases; nucleotides not matched to a gene: 20. The CDR3 reads CASTRGPGTGDWRDYGYTF. As DNA, the CDR3 is TGTGCCAGCACCCGAGGGCCCGGGACAGGGGATTGGCGCGACTATGGCTACACCTTC.

As DNA, the CDR3 is TGTGCCAGCAGCGTAGGGGGACAGGGGGCAGGGGAGCAGTTCTTC. This encodes CASSVGGQGAGEQFF. The chain couples TRBV9 to TRBJ2-1, with TRBD1 matching 12 bases. Unmatched junction bases numbered 5, after V lost 0 bases and J lost 10 bases. This CDR3 is built from 15 residues. Germline lookup yields CDR1 SGDLS and CDR2 YYNGEE.